Listed below are T cell receptor beta chains from one sample, sequenced in a study of T-cell reconstitution after alpha-beta-depleted transplantation in children. TCRdb analysed the PCR reads with MiXCR anew, one entry per CDR3 protein. The data contain about 370,000 distinct CDR3 sequences, roughly 20% of them singletons. Specimen: PBMCs from the stem cell graft donor, collected from the stem cell graft. The receptors were sampled from a human donor who donated a stem cell graft to a child with acute myeloid leukemia. Both conserved end residues are part of each CDR3. A D gene is named only where the DNA matches it firmly. Clone size is shown for a subset of rows, as once, few, many or a class of expanded clone.

V gene	J gene	clone size	D gene	CDR3 length	CDR3 DNA	CDR3 protein
TRBV20-1	TRBJ2-7	few	TRBD2	15	TGCAGTGCTAGCGCCGCGGCTAGCGGAAACTACGAGCAGTACTTC	CSASAAASGNYEQYF
TRBV5-1	TRBJ2-5	-	-	15	TGCGCCAGCAGCTTAGGACAGACAAACCAAGAGACCCAGTACTTC	CASSLGQTNQETQYF
TRBV27	TRBJ1-5	few	-	13	TGTGCCAGCGGCGACAGGTACGAGCAGCCCCAGCATTTT	CASGDRYEQPQHF
TRBV27	TRBJ2-5	-	-	14	TGTGCCAGCAGTTTTGTAGGGCCCCAAGAGACCCAGTACTTC	CASSFVGPQETQYF
TRBV20-1	TRBJ2-3	many	-	13	TGCAGTGCTGGGGGACCGCACACAGATACGCAGTATTTT	CSAGGPHTDTQYF
TRBV10-3	TRBJ2-2	many	-	15	TGTGCCATCAGTGAAGGCAGGGGTGACACCGGGGAGCTGTTTTTT	CAISEGRGDTGELFF
TRBV4-1	TRBJ1-5	-	-	15	TGCGCCAGCAGCCAAGTGTTCCAGACCAATCAGCCCCAGCATTTT	CASSQVFQTNQPQHF
TRBV20-1	TRBJ2-1	-	TRBD2	13	TGCAGACCAGCGGGAGTCGAGCGGAACGAGCAGTTCTTC	CRPAGVERNEQFF
TRBV25-1	TRBJ2-3	-	TRBD2	14	TGTGCCAGCAGTGTCCAGCGGGGTACAGATACGCAGTATTTT	CASSVQRGTDTQYF
TRBV20-1	TRBJ2-2	many	-	14	TGCAGTGCTAGAGATCCTAGGACCACCGGGGAGCTGTTTTTT	CSARDPRTTGELFF
TRBV5-1	TRBJ1-2	many	-	13	TGCGCCAGCAGCATCGGGATAAACTATGGCTACACCTTC	CASSIGINYGYTF
TRBV20-1	TRBJ2-1	-	TRBD2	13	TGCAGCGGGGGGGACATGGGAGGCAATGAGCAGTTCTTC	CSGGDMGGNEQFF
TRBV7-9	TRBJ1-1	few	-	10	TGTGCCCTCGAGGGCGTTGAAGCTTTCTTT	CALEGVEAFF
TRBV20-1	TRBJ1-6	many	-	14	TGCAGTGCTAGAGATGTTCGTAATAATTCACCCCTCCACTTT	CSARDVRNNSPLHF
TRBV12-3/TRBV12-4	TRBJ1-6	-	TRBD1	15	TGTGCCAGCAGGAGAGGGACAGGGGGGAATTCACCCCTCCACTTT	CASRRGTGGNSPLHF
TRBV28	TRBJ2-7	-	TRBD1	13	TGTGCCAGTCAGGAGGGACAGGGTCGCGAGCAGTACTTC	CASQEGQGREQYF
TRBV12-3/TRBV12-4	TRBJ2-5	few	-	13	TGTGCCAGCACCGTTAGCACACAAGAGACCCAGTACTTC	CASTVSTQETQYF
TRBV7-2	TRBJ2-7	many	-	15	TGTGCCAGCAGCTTAAGTCCAGGGCTCGTACGCGAGCAGTACTTC	CASSLSPGLVREQYF
TRBV25-1	TRBJ2-1	-	-	14	TGTGCCAGCAGTGTACGGACAGCCACCAATGAGCAGTTCTTC	CASSVRTATNEQFF
TRBV7-3	TRBJ2-1	few	TRBD2	16	TGTGCCAGCAGCTTAATAGGCGGGAGTCAGGTCAATGAGCAGTTCTTC	CASSLIGGSQVNEQFF
TRBV24-1	TRBJ2-2	once	-	16	TGTGCCACCAGTCTGGGAGACACGGGGATCACCGGGGAGCTGTTTTTT	CATSLGDTGITGELFF
TRBV4-3	TRBJ2-3	few	-	13	TGCGCCAGCAGCCAAGATATGGCCGATACGCAGTATTTT	CASSQDMADTQYF
TRBV29-1	TRBJ2-1	-	TRBD2	16	TGCAGCGCCGGGACTAGCGGCTTTAGCTCCTACAATGAGCAGTTCTTC	CSAGTSGFSSYNEQFF
TRBV5-1	TRBJ2-1	few	-	15	TGCGCCAGCAGCTTGCTAGGGAGTTCTCACAATGAGCAGTTCTTC	CASSLLGSSHNEQFF
TRBV3-1	TRBJ2-7	few	-	14	TGTGCCAGCAGCCAAGTAACCGGGAGCTACGAGCAGTACTTC	CASSQVTGSYEQYF
TRBV7-2	TRBJ2-1	-	-	15	TGTGCCAGCAGCTTAATGGCAGGGACCTACAATGAGCAGTTCTTC	CASSLMAGTYNEQFF
TRBV20-1	TRBJ2-5	many	-	13	TGCAGTGCCGGACCAGTATCCCAAGAGACCCAGTACTTC	CSAGPVSQETQYF
TRBV29-1	TRBJ2-5	-	-	15	TGCAGCGTTGAAAAGGGCTTCTTTGGCCAAGAGACCCAGTACTTC	CSVEKGFFGQETQYF
TRBV12-3/TRBV12-4	TRBJ1-5	-	TRBD1	16	TGTGCCAGCAGTTTTGAGGACAGGGTAAAGGGGCAGCCCCAGCATTTT	CASSFEDRVKGQPQHF
TRBV20-1	TRBJ2-7	-	TRBD1	13	TGTAGTGCCAGCGACAGGGATGAGTACGAGCAGTACTTC	CSASDRDEYEQYF
TRBV18	TRBJ1-2	-	-	13	TGTGCCAGCTCAAAAAACGGCGGGGAGCCCTACACCTTC	CASSKNGGEPYTF
TRBV20-1	TRBJ2-7	many	-	14	TGCAGTGCTAGAGTGGACCAAATTCCATACGAGCAGTACTTC	CSARVDQIPYEQYF
TRBV20-1	TRBJ2-2	-	TRBD2	14	TGCAGTGCTAGAGATGGGGGGGGGACCGGGGAGCTGTTTTTT	CSARDGGGTGELFF
TRBV2	TRBJ2-1	-	-	11	TGTGCCCAGACGGAAAACAATGAGCAGTTCTTC	CAQTENNEQFF
TRBV7-2	TRBJ2-4	-	-	14	TGTGCCAGCAGGTCCACCGGGACGGTGAACATTCAGTACTTC	CASRSTGTVNIQYF
TRBV12-3/TRBV12-4	TRBJ2-2	-	TRBD2	18	TGTGCCAGCAGTCCAGGGGCCCGACTAGCGGGAGGAACCGGGGAGCTGTTTTTT	CASSPGARLAGGTGELFF
TRBV25-1	TRBJ2-7	many	-	14	TGTGCCAGCAGTGCTGATGGATCATCCTACGAGCAGTACTTC	CASSADGSSYEQYF
TRBV7-2	TRBJ2-2	-	TRBD2	17	TGTGCCAGCAGCCCCCGTGGGTTAGCGGGGGGCACCGGGGAGCTGTTTTTT	CASSPRGLAGGTGELFF
TRBV2	TRBJ2-7	-	-	14	TGTGCCATCTCAAAGGGGCGAGGGTTCTTTGAGCAGTACTTC	CAISKGRGFFEQYF
TRBV6-1	TRBJ2-7	-	-	15	TGTGCCAGCAGTGAAGCCCCTGTAGGTTTCTACGAGCAGTACTTC	CASSEAPVGFYEQYF
TRBV29-1	TRBJ2-1	-	TRBD2	20	TGCAGCGTTGAATCGGCTAGCGGGGGCACCACTCTTAGCTCCTACAATGAGCAGTTCTTC	CSVESASGGTTLSSYNEQFF
TRBV28	TRBJ1-5	-	-	15	TGTGCCAGCAATTTACGCTATTATAGCAATCAGCCCCAGCATTTT	CASNLRYYSNQPQHF
TRBV27	TRBJ2-2	-	-	15	TGTGCCAGCAGTTCCTATGGTCGTGGCACCGGGGAGCTGTTTTTT	CASSSYGRGTGELFF
TRBV7-6	TRBJ2-5	few	-	15	TGTGCCAGCAGCTTATTTAGGGGAGACGTTCGGACCCAGTACTTC	CASSLFRGDVRTQYF
TRBV5-1	TRBJ2-1	many	TRBD1	15	TGCGCCAGCAGCTTGGGACAGGGCCATTACAATGAGCAGTTCTTC	CASSLGQGHYNEQFF
TRBV29-1	TRBJ1-4	many	TRBD1	11	TGCAGTGCTGGGGACAGGGGGGGGCTGTTTTTT	CSAGDRGGLFF
TRBV12-3/TRBV12-4	TRBJ2-1	many	TRBD2	12	TGTGCCAGCAGCCCTCGACTAGCCGAGCAGTTCTTC	CASSPRLAEQFF
TRBV18	TRBJ2-1	few	-	13	TGTGCCAGCTCCCGCGATGTCGACAATGAGCAGTTCTTC	CASSRDVDNEQFF
TRBV20-1	TRBJ2-2	many	TRBD2	14	TGCAGTGCCCAAGCGGGAGGGCCGACCGGGGAGCTGTTTTTT	CSAQAGGPTGELFF
TRBV29-1	TRBJ2-1	few	-	13	TGCAGCGTAGTTTCCCCGGGGGAGAATGAGCAGTTCTTC	CSVVSPGENEQFF
TRBV7-9	TRBJ2-3	few	-	16	TGTGCCAGCAGGCCAGATTCAGGGGAGGGCACAGATACGCAGTATTTT	CASRPDSGEGTDTQYF
TRBV20-1	TRBJ2-3	few	-	17	TGCAGTGCTAGAGATAGGGCTAGCGCTGGAGGGGCAGATACGCAGTATTTT	CSARDRASAGGADTQYF
TRBV28	TRBJ2-3	-	TRBD2	15	TGTGCCAGCACCCCCGGGACTATGAGCACAGATACGCAGTATTTT	CASTPGTMSTDTQYF